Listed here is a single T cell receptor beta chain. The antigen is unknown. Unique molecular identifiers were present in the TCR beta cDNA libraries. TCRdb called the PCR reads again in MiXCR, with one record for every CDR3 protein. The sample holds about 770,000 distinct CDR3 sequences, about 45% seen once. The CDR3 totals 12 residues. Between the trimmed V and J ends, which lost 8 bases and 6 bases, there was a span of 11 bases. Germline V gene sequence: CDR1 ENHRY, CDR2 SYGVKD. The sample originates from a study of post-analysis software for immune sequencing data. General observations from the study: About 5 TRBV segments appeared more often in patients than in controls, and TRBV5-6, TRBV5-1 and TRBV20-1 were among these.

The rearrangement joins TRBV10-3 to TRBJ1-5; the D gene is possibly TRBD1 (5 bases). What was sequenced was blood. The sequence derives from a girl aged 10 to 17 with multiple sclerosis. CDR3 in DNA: TGTGCCATCGGAGGGGAAGGTCAGCCCCAGCATTTT. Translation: CAIGGEGQPQHF.